This entry concerns a single T cell receptor beta chain. The sample is drawn from a study of T cells after yellow fever vaccination. TCRdb reprocessed the 5' RACE reads via MiXCR and lists one record per CDR3 protein. This table has some 320,000 distinct CDR3 sequences, roughly 9.4% appearing once. From germline, CDR1 is MNHEY and CDR2 SMNVEV (reference sequence). The CDR3 covers 14 residues. The ends were cut back, 5 bases at V and 4 bases at J, with 14 bases in the middle. This specimen was PBMCs, taken on the day of the first yellow fever vaccination. V gene TRBV27 combines with J gene TRBJ1-2; D remains unclear. The sequence came from a man younger than 35 who received the YFV17D yellow fever vaccine. CDR3 nucleotide sequence: TGTGCCAGCAGTCCCTCGGGAGTCGGCTATGGCTACACCTTC. Its translation: CASSPSGVGYGYTF.